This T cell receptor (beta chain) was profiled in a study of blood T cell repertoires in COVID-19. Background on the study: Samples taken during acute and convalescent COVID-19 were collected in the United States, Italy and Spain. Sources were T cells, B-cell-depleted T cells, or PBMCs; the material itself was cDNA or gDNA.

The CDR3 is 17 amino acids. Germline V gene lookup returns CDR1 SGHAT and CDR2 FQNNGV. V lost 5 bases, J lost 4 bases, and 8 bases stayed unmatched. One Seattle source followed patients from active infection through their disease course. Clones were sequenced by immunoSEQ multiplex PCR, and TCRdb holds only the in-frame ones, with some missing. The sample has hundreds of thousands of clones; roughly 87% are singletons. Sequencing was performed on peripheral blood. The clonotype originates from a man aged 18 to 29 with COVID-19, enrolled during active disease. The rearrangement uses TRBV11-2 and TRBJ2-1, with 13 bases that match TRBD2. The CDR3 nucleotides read TGTGCCAGCAGCCTCGGACTAGCGGGAGTTCTGTACAATGAGCAGTTCTTC. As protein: CASSLGLAGVLYNEQFF. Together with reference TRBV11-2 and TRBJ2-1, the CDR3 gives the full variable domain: EAGVAQSPRYKIIEKRQSVAFWCNPISGHATLYWYQQILGQGPKLLIQFQNNGVVDDSQLPKDRFSAERLKGVDSTLKIQPAKLEDSAVYLCASSLGLAGVLYNEQFFGPGTRLTVL.